This T cell receptor beta chain was obtained from a study of blood T cell repertoires in COVID-19. Overall study: Both acute and convalescent COVID-19 samples were obtained from the United States, Italy and Spain.

Individuals drawn from 20 to 25 US areas were roughly 18 to 95 years old. Clinical history as reported by participants underpinned cohort assignment. Two negative PCRs, clearance, or symptom resolution were required of recovered Cohort 3 donors. The method was immunoSEQ multiplex PCR; TCRdb's version includes in-frame clones alone and lacks a portion of them. The profile shows 150,000 to 200,000 clones, 60% to 80% of them singletons. This CDR3 is 11 amino acids long. V shed 3 bases and J shed 7 bases, with 7 bases lying between them. This clone was observed a single time. The source of this sequence is a woman aged 45-65 years who had recovered from COVID-19. J is TRBJ2-7 and V is TRBV12-3 or TRBV12-4; possible D gene TRBD2, 5 bases. The sequenced sample consisted of PBMCs or T cells enriched from blood (not recorded which). This chain's CDR3 is CASSFRGEQYF. CDR3 in DNA: TGTGCCAGCAGTTTTCGGGGAGAGCAGTACTTC.